This T cell receptor beta chain was captured by sequencing in a study of beta chain features in type 1 diabetes. About the study: All samples together contributed almost 110,000,000 sorted cells for examination. Overall study results and limits: Moderate but significant shortening of TCRB CDR3s was recorded in all four CD4+ subsets from Type 1 diabetes patients. At VDJ recombination sites, type 1 diabetes patients had fewer insertions and more deleted nucleotides. Any HLA-type effect on TCRB rearrangement remained unresolved here.

This clone was counted a few times. Its antigen is still unknown. Purity (above 98%) was reached by all sorted populations. The isolated RNA, all of it, was reverse transcribed, so expressed TCRB transcripts were what got sequenced. Here immunoSEQ multiplex PCR was the method, and the copy in TCRdb shows in-frame clones only, minus some. The data contain hundreds of thousands of clones, around 9.9% of them singletons. The V gene's germline CDR1 is MDHEN and CDR2 SYDVKM. The CDR3 contains 12 residues. The germline V and J ends were trimmed by 1 base and 9 bases, with 7 bases remaining between them. The chain uses TRBV28 and TRBJ2-4; D uncertain. The sequence derives from a man aged 25 to 45 with type 1 diabetes. The sequenced material came from naive CD4+ T cells from blood. CDR3 DNA sequence: TGTGCCAGCAGTTTATCCGAGCGCATTCAGTACTTC. It translates to CASSLSERIQYF.